These T cell receptor beta chains were read from a single sample in a study of vaccination effects on CD4 cells after COVID-19. Measured with immunoSEQ multiplex PCR; TCRdb has only the in-frame clones, and not every one. The sample lists about 48,000 clones, approximately 70% occurring once. Antigen specificity for these receptors is unknown. Sample: CD4+ T cells from PBMCs cultured without peptide, taken before COVID-19 vaccination. The receptors stem from a human donor who received a COVID-19 vaccine. Both conserved end residues are part of each CDR3. A D gene is named only where the DNA matches it firmly. Clone size appears in some rows only: once, few, many, or a class for an expanded clone.

>.|TRBJ1-1|.|TRBV7-2
CASSLGQGTEAFF
TGTGCCAGCAGCTTAGGTCAGGGCACTGAAGCTTTCTTT
>once|TRBJ2-3|TRBD2|TRBV13
CASSPPSGGVVADTQYF
TGTGCCAGCAGCCCCCCGTCGGGAGGGGTGGTAGCAGATACGCAGTATTTT
>.|TRBJ2-2|.|TRBV18
CASSPIRAGELFF
TGTGCCAGCTCACCAATAAGGGCCGGGGAGCTGTTTTTT
>.|TRBJ2-2|.|TRBV3-1/TRBV3-2
CASSQGGWGFTGELFF
TGTGCCAGCAGTCAAGGAGGTTGGGGGTTCACCGGGGAGCTGTTTTTT
>.|TRBJ1-5|TRBD1|TRBV6-6
CASRDRPRQPQHF
TGTGCCAGCAGGGACAGGCCCCGGCAGCCCCAGCATTTT
>.|TRBJ2-2|.|TRBV5-1
CASSLAGKTGRVTGELFF
TGCGCCAGCAGCTTGGCAGGGAAGACAGGCCGAGTCACCGGGGAGCTGTTTTTT
>.|TRBJ1-1|.|TRBV27
CATTLEGSPTEAFF
TGTGCCACCACCCTCGAGGGGAGTCCCACTGAAGCTTTCTTT
>.|TRBJ1-3|TRBD1|TRBV30
CAWRGRDRGNTIYF
TGTGCCTGGAGGGGTAGGGACAGGGGAAACACCATATATTTT
>.|TRBJ2-1|.|TRBV4-3
CASSQALTGLGQFF
TGCGCCAGCAGCCAAGCTCTAACTGGTTTGGGGCAGTTCTTC
>.|TRBJ2-1|TRBD2|TRBV7-2
CASSKTSGNHEQFF
TGTGCCAGCAGCAAGACTAGCGGGAACCATGAGCAGTTCTTC
>.|TRBJ1-2|TRBD1|TRBV6-5
CASTATGDYGYTF
TGTGCCAGCACCGCAACAGGGGACTATGGCTACACCTTC